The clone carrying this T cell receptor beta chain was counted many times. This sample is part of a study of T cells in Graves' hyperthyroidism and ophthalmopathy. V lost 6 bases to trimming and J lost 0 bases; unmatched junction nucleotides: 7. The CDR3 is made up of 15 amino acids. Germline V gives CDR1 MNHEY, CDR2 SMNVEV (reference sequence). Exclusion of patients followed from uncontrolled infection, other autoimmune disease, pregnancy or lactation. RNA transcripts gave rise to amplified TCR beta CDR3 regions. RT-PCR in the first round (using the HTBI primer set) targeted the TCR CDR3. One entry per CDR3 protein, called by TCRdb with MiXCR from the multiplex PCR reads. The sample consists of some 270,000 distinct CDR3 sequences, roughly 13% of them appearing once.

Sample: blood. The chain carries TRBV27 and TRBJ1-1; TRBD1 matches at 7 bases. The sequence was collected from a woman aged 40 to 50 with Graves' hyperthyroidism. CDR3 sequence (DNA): TGTGCCAGCAGCCTCACTACAGGGGTGAACACTGAAGCTTTCTTT. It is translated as CASSLTTGVNTEAFF.